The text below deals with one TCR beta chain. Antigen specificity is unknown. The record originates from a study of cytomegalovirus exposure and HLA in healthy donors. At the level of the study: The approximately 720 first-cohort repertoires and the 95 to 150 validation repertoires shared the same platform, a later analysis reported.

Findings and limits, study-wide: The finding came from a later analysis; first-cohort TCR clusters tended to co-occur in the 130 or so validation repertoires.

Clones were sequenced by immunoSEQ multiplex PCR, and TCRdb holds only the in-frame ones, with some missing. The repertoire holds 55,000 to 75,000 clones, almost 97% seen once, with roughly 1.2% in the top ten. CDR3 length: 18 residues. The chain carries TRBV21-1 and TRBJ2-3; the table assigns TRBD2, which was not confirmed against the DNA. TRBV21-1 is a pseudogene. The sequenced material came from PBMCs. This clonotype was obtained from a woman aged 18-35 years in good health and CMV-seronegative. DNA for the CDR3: TGTGCCAGCCGACCCCCGGTAGCGGGAGGGCCGGGCACAGATACGCAGTATTTT. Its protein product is CASRPPVAGGPGTDTQYF.